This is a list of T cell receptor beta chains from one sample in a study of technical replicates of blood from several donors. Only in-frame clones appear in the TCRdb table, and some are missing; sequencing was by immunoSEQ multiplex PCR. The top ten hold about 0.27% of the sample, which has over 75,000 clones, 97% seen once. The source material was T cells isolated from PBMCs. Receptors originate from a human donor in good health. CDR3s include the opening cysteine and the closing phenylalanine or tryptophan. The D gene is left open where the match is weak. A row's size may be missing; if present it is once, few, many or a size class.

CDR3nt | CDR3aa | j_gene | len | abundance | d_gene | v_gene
TGTGCCAGCAGCCTAGGAACAGTGCCCTACGAGCAGTACTTC | CASSLGTVPYEQYF | TRBJ2-7 | 14 | - | - | TRBV14
TGCGCCAGCAGCTTGGGACTAGCGGGAGACACAGATACGCAGTATTTT | CASSLGLAGDTDTQYF | TRBJ2-3 | 16 | - | TRBD2 | TRBV5-1
TGTGCCAGCAAGACAGGGGTCACTGAAGCTTTCTTT | CASKTGVTEAFF | TRBJ1-1 | 12 | - | TRBD1 | TRBV25-1
TGTGCCAGCAGCCTTACGACTAGCGGGAGATACAATGAGCAGTTCTTC | CASSLTTSGRYNEQFF | TRBJ2-1 | 16 | - | TRBD2 | TRBV4-2
TGTGCCAGTAGCCTAAGACAGGGGGAGCTGTTTTTT | CASSLRQGELFF | TRBJ2-2 | 12 | - | - | TRBV19
TGTGCCAGCAGTGAAGGGGGGGTGGTGAACACTGAAGCTTTCTTT | CASSEGGVVNTEAFF | TRBJ1-1 | 15 | - | - | TRBV6-1
TGTGCCTGGAGTGGGACATTGGGCTATGGCTACACCTTC | CAWSGTLGYGYTF | TRBJ1-2 | 13 | - | - | TRBV30
TGCGCCAGCAGCTTGGAGGGCAGGGTAATAAGCTACACCTTC | CASSLEGRVISYTF | TRBJ1-2 | 14 | many | - | TRBV5-1
TGTGCCAGCAGCTTGCCAGGGTCGATGAACACTGAAGCTTTCTTT | CASSLPGSMNTEAFF | TRBJ1-1 | 15 | - | - | TRBV5-6
TGTGCCAGCAGTCTTCAGATCCCCCAGTTCTTC | CASSLQIPQFF | TRBJ2-1 | 11 | - | - | TRBV6-1
TGTGCCAGCAGCTTGGGGCAGGGCGCAGATACGCAGTATTTT | CASSLGQGADTQYF | TRBJ2-3 | 14 | - | - | TRBV5-8
TGTGCCATCAGTGAGCCGGGACAGGGTTTTTCGGACACCTTC | CAISEPGQGFSDTF | TRBJ1-2 | 14 | - | TRBD1 | TRBV10-3
TGTGCCAGCAGTTACCTGGACATAGCTAACACCGGGGAGCTGTTTTTT | CASSYLDIANTGELFF | TRBJ2-2 | 16 | - | - | TRBV6-6
TGTGCCAGCTCACCTTTTCAGGGTACGAACACCGGGGAGCTGTTTTTT | CASSPFQGTNTGELFF | TRBJ2-2 | 16 | - | - | TRBV18